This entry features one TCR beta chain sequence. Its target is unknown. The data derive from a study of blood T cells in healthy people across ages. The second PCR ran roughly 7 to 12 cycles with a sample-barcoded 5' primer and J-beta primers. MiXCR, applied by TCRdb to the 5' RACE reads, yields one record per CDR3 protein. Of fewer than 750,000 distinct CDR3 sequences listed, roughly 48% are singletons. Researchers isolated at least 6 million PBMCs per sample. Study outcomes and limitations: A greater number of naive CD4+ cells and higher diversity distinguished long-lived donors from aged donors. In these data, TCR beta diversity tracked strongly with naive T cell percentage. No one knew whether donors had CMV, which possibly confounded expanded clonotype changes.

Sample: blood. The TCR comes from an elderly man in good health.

In DNA form, the CDR3 reads TGTGCCAGCAGCTTATCGAGGGGGAAGGGAGATACGCAGTATTTT. It codes for CASSLSRGKGDTQYF. This sequence joins TRBV7-2 and TRBJ2-3, with a possible D match to TRBD1 (6 bases). Germline assignment: CDR1 SGHTA and CDR2 FQGNSA. This CDR3 region has 15 residues. Trimming removed 2 bases from V and 5 bases from J, with 14 bases in between.